The 18 T cell receptor beta chains in this list originate from one sample, sequenced in a study of T cell responses to AZD1222 COVID-19 vaccine. Using immunoSEQ multiplex PCR, the repertoire was profiled, and TCRdb retains in-frame clones only, with some absent. The sample has more than 140,000 clones; approximately 93% are singletons. The specimen comprised peripheral blood, sampled on day 0 of MenACWY control vaccination. These receptors were collected from an adult in good health.

The chain has TRBV6-5 and TRBJ2-5; D might be TRBD1 or TRBD2, each matching 5 bases. The CDR3 is made up of 13 amino acids. Per germline, CDR1 MNHEY and CDR2 SVGAGI. The V end lost 2 bases, the J end lost 5 bases, and 9 bases lay between the germline ends. Here the CDR3 DNA reads TGTGCCAGCAGTTACGGGACCCGGGAGACCCAGTACTTC. Protein product: CASSYGTRETQYF.

The genes are TRBV9 and TRBJ1-1; perhaps TRBD1 as D (5 bases). Germline values: CDR1 SGDLS, CDR2 YYNGEE. V was clipped by 0 bases and J by 4 bases, with 13 bases between them. CDR3 size: 15 residues. The CDR3 DNA sequence: TGTGCCAGCAGCGTAGGGGCCATTGGGGGCACTGAAGCTTTCTTT. It codes for CASSVGAIGGTEAFF. Looking up the rest from reference TRBV9 and TRBJ1-1 gives the full variable domain: DSGVTQTPKHLITATGQRVTLRCSPRSGDLSVYWYQQSLDQGLQFLIQYYNGEERAKGNILERFSAQQFPDLHSELNLSSLELGDSALYFCASSVGAIGGTEAFFGQGTRLTVV.

The chain employs TRBV2 and TRBJ1-5; D unclear. The V and J ends lost 4 bases and 7 bases respectively, with 17 bases between them. This CDR3 has 15 residues. CDR1 and CDR2 from the germline V gene are SNHLY and FYNNEI. The CDR3 DNA reads as TGTGCCAGCAGTGTCGCAGGACTAGGAATCCAGCCCCAGCATTTT. Translated, it gives CASSVAGLGIQPQHF.

The chain is built from TRBV20-1 and TRBJ2-7; D gene uncertain. Trimming stripped 5 bases from V and 3 bases from J, with 8 bases between. This CDR3 contains 11 residues. The germline gives CDR1 DFQATT, CDR2 SNEGSKA (reference sequence). The CDR3: CSALQNYEQYF. The DNA of the CDR3 is TGCAGTGCTCTCCAGAACTACGAGCAGTACTTC.

The gene calls are TRBV2 and TRBJ1-1, with 7 nucleotides matching TRBD1. The trim removed 7 bases at V and 1 base at J, leaving 3 bases unmatched. CDR1 and CDR2 (germline): SNHLY, FYNNEI. This CDR3 is 13 amino acids long. CDR3 region: CASIGTENTEAFF. CDR3 coding DNA: TGTGCCAGCATTGGGACAGAGAACACTGAAGCTTTCTTT.

V usage is TRBV11-1 and J usage is TRBJ1-1; D is uncertain. From germline, CDR1 is SGHAT and CDR2 FQDESV (reference sequence). Trimming cost V 7 bases and J 0 bases, with 9 bases left between them. The CDR3 is made up of 13 amino acids. CDR3 residues: CASNGDLNTEAFF. CDR3 nucleotides: TGTGCCAGCAACGGCGACCTGAACACTGAAGCTTTCTTT.

This chain links TRBV19 with TRBJ2-5; 9 positions match TRBD1. From germline, CDR1 is LNHDA and CDR2 SQIVND (reference sequence). The CDR3 runs 14 residues. Trimming cost V 4 bases and J 5 bases; bases outside gene matches: 5. This CDR3 reads CASSRTGGGETQYF. As DNA, the CDR3 is TGTGCCAGTAGTAGAACAGGGGGCGGGGAGACCCAGTACTTC.

The CDR3 sequence is CAISDLDRWLGYTF. CDR3 DNA: TGTGCCATCAGTGACCTCGACAGGTGGTTGGGCTACACCTTC. The rearrangement joins TRBV10-3 to TRBJ1-2; D perhaps matches TRBD1 (6 bases). Looked up from germline, CDR1 is ENHRY and CDR2 is SYGVKD. Trimming left V 3 bases short and J 8 bases short, with 16 bases between. This CDR3 has 14 amino acids.

The chain employs TRBV10-3 and TRBJ2-5; a possible D gene is TRBD1 (6 bases). The CDR3 length is 14 residues. Trimming removed 3 bases from V and 3 bases from J, with 11 bases in between. The germline V gene encodes CDR1 ENHRY and CDR2 SYGVKD. As DNA, the CDR3 is TGTGCCATCAGTGAACAGGGTACCGAAGAGACCCAGTACTTC. As protein: CAISEQGTEETQYF.

This chain joins TRBV30 and TRBJ1-2; D is unclear. Trimming took 1 base from V and 2 from J, leaving 8 bases between them. There are 13 residues in the CDR3. CDR1 GTSNPN and CDR2 SVGIG come from the germline V gene (reference sequence). DNA for the CDR3: TGTGCCTGGAGTGGTCGGAGAAACTATGGCTACACCTTC. It specifies CAWSGRRNYGYTF.

This chain connects TRBV2 to TRBJ2-1; D remains ambiguous. The CDR3 extends over 13 amino acids. CDR1 and CDR2 from the germline V gene are SNHLY and FYNNEI. Trimming shortened V by 2 bases and J by 7 bases, and 9 bases separated the two germline ends. The CDR3 here is CASSELSRNEQFF. For the CDR3, the DNA is TGTGCCAGCAGTGAACTCTCACGGAATGAGCAGTTCTTC. The full variable domain, rest sourced from reference TRBV2 and TRBJ2-1, is EPEVTQTPSHQVTQMGQEVILRCVPISNHLYFYWYRQILGQKVEFLVSFYNNEISEKSEIFDDQFSVERPDGSNFTLKIRSTKLEDSAMYFCASSELSRNEQFFGPGTRLTVL.

This sequence joins TRBV5-1 and TRBJ1-1; no definite D call. This CDR3 contains 13 residues. Germline V lookup: CDR1 SGHRS, CDR2 YFSETQ. Trimming cost V 0 bases and J 6 bases, with 9 bases left between them. This chain's CDR3 is CASSLASDSEAFF. The DNA for the CDR3 is TGCGCCAGCAGCTTGGCCTCGGACTCTGAAGCTTTCTTT.

The V gene is TRBV7-2, the J gene TRBJ1-5; the D is unclear. Between the trimmed V and J ends, which lost 5 bases and 5 bases, there was a span of 10 bases. This CDR3 is built from 13 residues. Germline V gene data show CDR1 as SGHTA and CDR2 as FQGNSA. CDR3 coding DNA: TGTGCCAGCAGCGCGTACGAAGATCAGCCCCAGCATTTT. Protein: CASSAYEDQPQHF.

This clone was seen more than once but under ten times. The chain links TRBV5-4 to TRBJ2-1; the D gene is possibly TRBD1 (5 bases). This CDR3 is built from 12 residues. The V end lost 4 bases, the J end lost 8 bases, and 10 bases lay between the germline ends. The germline CDR1 and CDR2 sequences are SGHNT and YYREEE (reference sequence). The CDR3 sequence: CASSIDSHEQFF. CDR3 sequence (DNA): TGTGCCAGCAGCATAGACAGCCATGAGCAGTTCTTC. The variable domain in full, with the rest retrieved from reference TRBV5-4 and TRBJ2-1, is ETGVTQSPTHLIKTRGQQVTLRCSSQSGHNTVSWYQQALGQGPQFIFQYYREEENGRGNFPPRFSGLQFPNYSSELNVNALELDDSALYLCASSIDSHEQFFGPGTRLTVL.

The rearrangement uses TRBV6-5 and TRBJ1-6; unclear D gene. CDR1 MNHEY and CDR2 SVGAGI come from the germline V gene. The CDR3 sequence is 15 residues long. V dropped 6 bases and J dropped 14 bases, with 23 bases sitting between them. CDR3 sequence: CASSIRPTLGISLHF. The CDR3 DNA reads TGTGCCAGCAGCATACGACCCACCCTCGGGATATCCCTCCACTTT.

The V and J genes are TRBV6-1 and TRBJ1-4, with D unresolved. The CDR3 has 18 amino acids. V lost 1 base to trimming and J lost 0 bases, with 15 bases between them. Per the germline V gene, CDR1 is MNHNS and CDR2 is SASEGT. DNA of the CDR3: TGTGCCAGCAGTGAAGGGGATGGCAGGCTCGCAACTAATGAAAAACTGTTTTTT. Translating gives CASSEGDGRLATNEKLFF.

The chain is built from TRBV3-1 (or the pseudogene TRBV3-2) and TRBJ2-7; D remains unclear. V lost 4 bases and J 3 bases, leaving 10 bases between the germline ends. Germline values: CDR1 LGHDT, CDR2 YNNKEL (reference sequence). The length of the CDR3 is 13 residues. The CDR3 spells CASSLTLCYEQYF. In DNA, the CDR3 is TGTGCCAGCAGCCTTACCCTATGCTACGAGCAGTACTTC.

Comments on this clone: Other nucleotide sequences from this sample produce the same CDR3. The J gene is TRBJ2-2, the V gene TRBV7-9; D gene unclear. Germline V gives CDR1 SEHNR, CDR2 FQNEAQ (reference sequence). The ends were cut back, 3 bases at V and 1 base at J, with 3 bases in the middle. The CDR3 covers 13 residues. CDR3 residues: CASSLGNTGELFF. CDR3 coding DNA: TGTGCCAGCAGCTTGGGGAACACCGGGGAGCTGTTTTTT.